The text below deals with one TCR beta chain. Its antigen is still unknown. Within one base of it there is no much larger clone, and no base qualities were kept. The CDR3 regions of human TCRbeta chains were subjected to immunosequencing. The authors' analysis ran thus. Repertoire TCRs were matched against a reference library of SARS-CoV-2-specific TCRs generated with the MIRA antigen-specificity platform. Breadth was defined as the fraction of unique TCRs that were SARS-CoV-2-associated. Depth was defined as the fraction of total T cells that were SARS-CoV-2-associated. Each spike-specific TCR was assigned to its reactive spike region and to a CD4 or CD8 class using the MIRA data. Log10-transformed breadth and depth values were compared by one-way ANOVA with Sidak's multiple comparisons tests. The source is immuneACCESS, and TCRdb retained only in-frame sequences with V and J called. Part of the clones is not carried over; for the studies checked, unresolved V genes explain less than half of this, and the remainder is unexplained. V, J and clone size are those of that table, while D and trimming were read from the DNA. Here the sample has 85,000 to 130,000 clones; 90% occur a single time. The ten largest clones capture around 5.1% of the sample.

This sample is drawn from a study of T cell responses to AZD1222 COVID-19 vaccine (dated by TCRdb to about 2021). Turning to the overall study: Because spike-specific TCR depth and breadth did not differ between the two schedules, AZD1222 recipients who got a second dose at roughly 4 weeks were pooled with those who got a second dose at roughly 12 weeks. TCR sequencing was performed for more than 230 trial participants, of whom around 200 were given two doses of AZD1222 and around 26 were given two doses of MenACWY control vaccine. Trial participants were enrolled by age into 18-55, 56-69 and 70-plus year subgroups, with around 150, 28 and 57 TCR-sequenced participants respectively. Findings and caveats that apply to the study as a whole: Participants were mostly white British and included more females than males, and it was suggested by the authors that clonal diversity may have been underestimated. The 56-69-year group was small, and its depth increase did not reach significance, likely because of low power. Conclusions about previously exposed vaccinees were limited because only 6 or 7 AZD1222 recipients were SARS-CoV-2 seropositive at baseline. Epitopes outside the regions mutated in the B.1.351 and B.1.1.7 variants were reportedly recognized by nearly half of the unique spike-specific TCRs. After two AZD1222 doses, spike-specific TCR breadth and depth were significantly higher than at day 0 and than in MenACWY recipients. No day 14 peak-response samples were available, so repertoires were characterized only after the peak T cell response. Vaccine-associated CD4 TCRs spanned the whole spike protein, with dominant responses in regions 160-218 and 743-854.

The time point tag for this specimen amounts to: baseline before first vaccination. Samples from vaccinated people were obtained from the UK trials COV001 and COV002, which included a single-blind randomized controlled phase 2/3 trial of AZD1222 (ChAdOx1 nCoV-19) in healthy adults. For TCRbeta chain sequencing, PBMC samples from trial participants were taken at day 0 and at day 28 after the second dose. V has 8 bases trimmed and J has 5 bases trimmed; junction bases matching no gene number 5. Sequences SNHLY (CDR1) and FYNNEI (CDR2) are obtained from the germline V gene. Including the terminal cysteine and phenylalanine, the CDR3 comprises 14 residues. The kept DNA is CDR3 alone, 42 bases in frame from the first base.

The clonotype originates from an adult in good health. The source was peripheral blood, collected on day 0 of AZD1222 vaccination. The V gene is TRBV2 and the J gene is TRBJ1-6; 8 of the junction bases match TRBD1. The CDR3 here reads CASDAGQDNSPLHF. The nucleotide sequence reads TGTGCCAGCGACGCGGGACAGGATAATTCACCCCTCCACTTT.